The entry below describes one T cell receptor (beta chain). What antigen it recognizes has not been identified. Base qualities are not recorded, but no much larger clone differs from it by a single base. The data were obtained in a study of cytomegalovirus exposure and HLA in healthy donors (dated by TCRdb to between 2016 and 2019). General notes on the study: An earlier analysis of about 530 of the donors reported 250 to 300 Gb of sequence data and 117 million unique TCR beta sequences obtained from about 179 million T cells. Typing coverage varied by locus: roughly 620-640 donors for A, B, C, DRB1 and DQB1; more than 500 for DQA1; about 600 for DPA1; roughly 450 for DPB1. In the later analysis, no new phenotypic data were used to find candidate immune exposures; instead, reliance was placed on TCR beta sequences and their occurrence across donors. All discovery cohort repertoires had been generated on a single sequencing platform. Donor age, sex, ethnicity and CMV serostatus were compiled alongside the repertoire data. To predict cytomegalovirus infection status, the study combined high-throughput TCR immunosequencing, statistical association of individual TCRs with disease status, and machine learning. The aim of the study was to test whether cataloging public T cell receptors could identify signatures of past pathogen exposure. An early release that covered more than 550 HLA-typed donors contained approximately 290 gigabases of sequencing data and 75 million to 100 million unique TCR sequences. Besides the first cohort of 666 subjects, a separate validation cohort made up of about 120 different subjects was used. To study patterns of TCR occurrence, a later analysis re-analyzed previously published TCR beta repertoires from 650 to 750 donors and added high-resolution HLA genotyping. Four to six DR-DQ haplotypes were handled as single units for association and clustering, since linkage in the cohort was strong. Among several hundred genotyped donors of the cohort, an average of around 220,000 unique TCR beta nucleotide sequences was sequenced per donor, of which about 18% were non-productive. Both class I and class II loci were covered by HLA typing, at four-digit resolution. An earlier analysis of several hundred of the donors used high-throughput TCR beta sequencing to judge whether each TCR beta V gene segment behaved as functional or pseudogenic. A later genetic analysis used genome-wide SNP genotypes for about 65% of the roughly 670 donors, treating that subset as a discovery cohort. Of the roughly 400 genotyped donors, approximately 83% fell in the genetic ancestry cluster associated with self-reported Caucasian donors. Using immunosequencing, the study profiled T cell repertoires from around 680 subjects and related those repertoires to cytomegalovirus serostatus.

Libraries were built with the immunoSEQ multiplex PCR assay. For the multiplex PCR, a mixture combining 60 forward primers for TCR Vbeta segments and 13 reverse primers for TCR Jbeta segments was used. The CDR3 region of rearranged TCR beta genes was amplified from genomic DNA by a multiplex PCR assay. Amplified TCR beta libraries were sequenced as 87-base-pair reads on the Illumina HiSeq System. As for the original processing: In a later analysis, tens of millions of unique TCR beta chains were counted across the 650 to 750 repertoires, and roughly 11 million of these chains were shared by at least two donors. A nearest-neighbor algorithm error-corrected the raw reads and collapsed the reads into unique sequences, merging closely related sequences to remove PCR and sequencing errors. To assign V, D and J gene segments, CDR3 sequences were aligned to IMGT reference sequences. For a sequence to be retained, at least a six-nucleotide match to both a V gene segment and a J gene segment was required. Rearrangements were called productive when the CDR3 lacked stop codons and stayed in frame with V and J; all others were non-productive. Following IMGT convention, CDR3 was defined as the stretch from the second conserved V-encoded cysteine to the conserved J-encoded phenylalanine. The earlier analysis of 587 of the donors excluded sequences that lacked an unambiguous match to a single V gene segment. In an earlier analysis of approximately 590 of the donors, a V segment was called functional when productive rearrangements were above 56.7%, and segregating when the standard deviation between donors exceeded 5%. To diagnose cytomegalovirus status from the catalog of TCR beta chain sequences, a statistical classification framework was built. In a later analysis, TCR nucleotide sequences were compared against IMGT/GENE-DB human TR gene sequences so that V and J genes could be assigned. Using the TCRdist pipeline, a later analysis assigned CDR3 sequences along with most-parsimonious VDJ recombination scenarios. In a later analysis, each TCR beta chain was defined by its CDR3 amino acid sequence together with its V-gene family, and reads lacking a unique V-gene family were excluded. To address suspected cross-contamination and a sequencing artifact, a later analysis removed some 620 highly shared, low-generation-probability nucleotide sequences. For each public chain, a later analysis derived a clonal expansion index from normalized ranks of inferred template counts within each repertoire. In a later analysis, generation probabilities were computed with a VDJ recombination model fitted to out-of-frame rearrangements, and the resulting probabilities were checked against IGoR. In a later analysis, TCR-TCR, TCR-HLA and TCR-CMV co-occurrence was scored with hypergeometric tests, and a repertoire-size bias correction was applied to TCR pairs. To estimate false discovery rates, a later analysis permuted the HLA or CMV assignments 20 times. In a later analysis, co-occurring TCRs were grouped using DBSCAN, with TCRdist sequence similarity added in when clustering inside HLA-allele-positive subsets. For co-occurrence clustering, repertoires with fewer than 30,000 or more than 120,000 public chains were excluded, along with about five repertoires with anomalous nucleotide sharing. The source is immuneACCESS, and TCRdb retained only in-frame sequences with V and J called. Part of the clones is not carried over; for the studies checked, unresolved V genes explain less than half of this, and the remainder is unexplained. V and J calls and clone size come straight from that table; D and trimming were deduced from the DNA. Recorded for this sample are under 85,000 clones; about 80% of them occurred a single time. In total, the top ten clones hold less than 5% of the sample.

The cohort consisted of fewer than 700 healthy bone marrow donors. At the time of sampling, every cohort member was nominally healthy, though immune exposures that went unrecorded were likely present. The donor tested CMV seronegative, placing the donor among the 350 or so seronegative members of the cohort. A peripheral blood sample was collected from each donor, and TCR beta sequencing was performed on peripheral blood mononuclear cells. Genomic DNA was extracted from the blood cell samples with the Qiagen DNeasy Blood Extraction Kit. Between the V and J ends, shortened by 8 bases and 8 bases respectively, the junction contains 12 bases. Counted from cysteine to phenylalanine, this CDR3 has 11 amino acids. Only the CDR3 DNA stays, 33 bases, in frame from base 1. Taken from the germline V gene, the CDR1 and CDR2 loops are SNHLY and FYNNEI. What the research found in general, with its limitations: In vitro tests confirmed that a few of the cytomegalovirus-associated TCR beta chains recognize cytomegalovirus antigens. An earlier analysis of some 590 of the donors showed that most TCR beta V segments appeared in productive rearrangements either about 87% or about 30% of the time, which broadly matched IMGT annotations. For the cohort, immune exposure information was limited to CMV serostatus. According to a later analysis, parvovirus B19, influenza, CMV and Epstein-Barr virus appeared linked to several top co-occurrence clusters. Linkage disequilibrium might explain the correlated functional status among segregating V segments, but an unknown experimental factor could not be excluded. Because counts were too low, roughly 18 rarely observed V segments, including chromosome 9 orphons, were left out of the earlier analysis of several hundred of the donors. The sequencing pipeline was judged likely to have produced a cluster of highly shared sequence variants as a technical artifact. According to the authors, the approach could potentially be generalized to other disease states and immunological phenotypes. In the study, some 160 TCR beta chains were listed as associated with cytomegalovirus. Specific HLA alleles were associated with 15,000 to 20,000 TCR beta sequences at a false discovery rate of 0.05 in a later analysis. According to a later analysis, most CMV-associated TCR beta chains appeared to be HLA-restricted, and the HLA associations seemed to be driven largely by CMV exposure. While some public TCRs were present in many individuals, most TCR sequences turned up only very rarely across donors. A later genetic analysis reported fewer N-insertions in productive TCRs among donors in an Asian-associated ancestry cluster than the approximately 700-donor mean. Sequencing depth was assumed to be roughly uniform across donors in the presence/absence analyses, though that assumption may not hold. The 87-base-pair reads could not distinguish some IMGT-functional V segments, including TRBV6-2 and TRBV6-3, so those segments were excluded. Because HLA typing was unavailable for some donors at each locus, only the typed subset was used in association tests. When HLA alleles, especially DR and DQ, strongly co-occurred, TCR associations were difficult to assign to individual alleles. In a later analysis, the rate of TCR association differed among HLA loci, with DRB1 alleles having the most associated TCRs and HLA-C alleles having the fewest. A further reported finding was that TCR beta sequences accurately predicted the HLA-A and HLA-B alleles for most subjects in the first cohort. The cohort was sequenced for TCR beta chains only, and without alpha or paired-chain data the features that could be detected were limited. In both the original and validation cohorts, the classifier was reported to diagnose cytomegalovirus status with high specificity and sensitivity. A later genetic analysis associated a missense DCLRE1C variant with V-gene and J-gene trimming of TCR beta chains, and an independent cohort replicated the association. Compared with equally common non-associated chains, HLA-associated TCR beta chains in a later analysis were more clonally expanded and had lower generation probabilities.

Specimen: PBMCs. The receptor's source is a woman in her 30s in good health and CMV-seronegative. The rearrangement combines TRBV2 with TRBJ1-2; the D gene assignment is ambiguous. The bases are TGTGCCAGCCGCCCCGGGAGCGGCTACACCTTC. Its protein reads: CASRPGSGYTF. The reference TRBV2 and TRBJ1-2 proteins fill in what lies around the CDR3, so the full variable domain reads EPEVTQTPSHQVTQMGQEVILRCVPISNHLYFYWYRQILGQKVEFLVSFYNNEISEKSEIFDDQFSVERPDGSNFTLKIRSTKLEDSAMYFCASRPGSGYTFGSGTRLTVV.